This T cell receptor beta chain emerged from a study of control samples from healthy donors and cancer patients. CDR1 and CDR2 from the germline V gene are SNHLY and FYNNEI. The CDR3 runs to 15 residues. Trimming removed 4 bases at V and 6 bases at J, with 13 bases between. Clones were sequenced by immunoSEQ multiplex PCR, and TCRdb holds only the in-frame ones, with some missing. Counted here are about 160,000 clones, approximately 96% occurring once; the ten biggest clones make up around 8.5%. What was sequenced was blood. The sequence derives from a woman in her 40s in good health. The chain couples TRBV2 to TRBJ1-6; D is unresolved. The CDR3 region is CASSGGDSGNSPLHF. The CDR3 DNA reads TGTGCCAGCAGTGGTGGGGATAGTGGTAATTCACCCCTCCACTTT.